Listed below are T cell receptor beta chains from one sample, sequenced in a study of vaccination and CD4 T cells after COVID-19. TCRdb processed the PCR reads anew with MiXCR; each CDR3 protein has one entry. The data hold around 10,000 distinct CDR3 sequences, with 40% to 50% observed a single time. For these TCRs, the target antigens are not known. Sequencing was performed on CD4+ T cells from blood, cultured in vitro. These receptor sequences come from a human donor who had recovered from COVID-19. Each CDR3 is given with its conserved first and last residue. A D gene is named only where the DNA matches it firmly. Expanded clones are given a class, and other clones once, few, many or no size at all.

v_gene	d_gene	j_gene	abundance	len	CDR3nt	CDR3aa
TRBV6-4	NA	TRBJ1-6	NA	13	TGTGCCAGCAGTGACTCGAAGGTTTCACCCCTCCACTTT	CASSDSKVSPLHF
TRBV18	NA	TRBJ2-5	NA	14	TGTGCCAGCTCACCACGTGGGGGTCAAGAGACCCAGTACTTC	CASSPRGGQETQYF
TRBV11-3	NA	TRBJ2-1	NA	13	TGTGCCAGCAGCCAGGACGGGTACAATGAGCAGTTCTTC	CASSQDGYNEQFF
TRBV20-1	TRBD1	TRBJ2-7	NA	12	TGCAGTGCCCCTTACACAGGGGAAGAGCAGTACTTC	CSAPYTGEEQYF
TRBV5-4	NA	TRBJ1-1	NA	14	TGTGCCAGCAGCCTTCGCCTCGGGATGACTGAAGCTTTCTTT	CASSLRLGMTEAFF
TRBV5-6	NA	TRBJ1-5	few	16	TGTGCCAGCAGCTTGGGGGGCGGGGGAGTAAGTAGCCCCCAGCATTTT	CASSLGGGGVSSPQHF
TRBV20-1	NA	TRBJ1-2	NA	12	TGCAGTGCTAGGGGGGGTACCTATGGCTACACCTTC	CSARGGTYGYTF
TRBV6-1	TRBD2	TRBJ2-1	NA	15	TGTGCCAGCAGCCCACTGGGGGGGGAGTACAATGAGCAGTTCTTC	CASSPLGGEYNEQFF
TRBV6-1	TRBD1	TRBJ1-6	few	15	TGTGCCAGCAGAGGACAGGGCTGGCTTAATTCACCCCTCCACTTT	CASRGQGWLNSPLHF
TRBV6-1	TRBD1	TRBJ1-3	NA	17	TGTGCCAGCAGTCCGCAGCAGGGGGCGAGAGCTGGAAACACCATATATTTT	CASSPQQGARAGNTIYF
TRBV30	TRBD1	TRBJ2-7	few	15	TGTGCCTGGAGTGCAAGGGACAGGGGGGTCTACGAGCAGTACTTC	CAWSARDRGVYEQYF
TRBV18	NA	TRBJ2-2	NA	16	TGTGCCAGCTCACCACCGATCTGGAAAGCGGGCGGGGAGCTGTTTTTT	CASSPPIWKAGGELFF
TRBV20-1	NA	TRBJ2-3	few	18	TGCAGTGCTAGAGAATTGGGGGGTAGGTTCCGCGGGACAGATACGCAGTATTTT	CSARELGGRFRGTDTQYF
TRBV7-8	NA	TRBJ1-4	NA	15	TGTGCCAGCAGCCCCCACGAGGGCACTAATGAAAAACTGTTTTTT	CASSPHEGTNEKLFF
TRBV6-1	NA	TRBJ1-1	few	12	TGTGCCAGCAGTACAATAACAGGGTCTACTTTCTTT	CASSTITGSTFF
TRBV25-1	TRBD2	TRBJ2-5	once	15	TGTGCCAGCAGTGAGGGCGGGGGGGCCAGGGAGACCCAGTACTTC	CASSEGGGARETQYF
TRBV6-5	NA	TRBJ2-7	few	16	TGTGCCAGCAGTTACAATTGGATTGGGAGCTCCTACGAGCAGTACTTC	CASSYNWIGSSYEQYF
TRBV6-1	TRBD1	TRBJ2-7	NA	14	TGTGCCAGCAGCAACGAAGGGACAGGCTACGAGCAGTACTTC	CASSNEGTGYEQYF
TRBV11-2	NA	TRBJ2-3	NA	13	TGTGCCAGCAGCTTGCCCCCCGGAGATACGCAGTATTTT	CASSLPPGDTQYF
TRBV5-1	TRBD1	TRBJ2-1	NA	15	TGCGCCAGCAGTTCCGGGACAGGGGGTTTTGGTGAGCAGTTCTTC	CASSSGTGGFGEQFF
TRBV5-1	NA	TRBJ1-1	once	14	TGCGCCAGCAGCTTGATTGGGGTGAACACTGAAGCTTTCTTT	CASSLIGVNTEAFF
TRBV5-1	NA	TRBJ1-2	NA	16	TGCGCCAGCAGCTTGGAAGGGAGCCGGGGAGCATGGGGCTACACCTTC	CASSLEGSRGAWGYTF
TRBV20-1	TRBD1	TRBJ1-2	NA	13	TGCAGTGCTAAGGGACAGTTAAAGGGAGGCTACACCTTC	CSAKGQLKGGYTF
TRBV7-2	NA	TRBJ1-2	once	13	TGTGCCAGCAGCTTGTTACAGGGAGATGGCTACACCTTC	CASSLLQGDGYTF
TRBV10-3	TRBD1	TRBJ1-6	NA	17	TGTGCCATCAGTGAGAAGGGACAGGGGGCGAATAATTCACCCCTCCACTTT	CAISEKGQGANNSPLHF
TRBV4-2	NA	TRBJ1-1	NA	15	TGTGCCAGCAGCCATAACGGGGGCCGTGGCACTGAAGCTTTCTTT	CASSHNGGRGTEAFF
TRBV12-3/TRBV12-4	NA	TRBJ1-1	NA	13	TGTGCCAGCAGTGGACAGATGAACACTGAAGCTTTCTTT	CASSGQMNTEAFF
TRBV6-5	NA	TRBJ1-1	few	15	TGTGCCAGCAGTTACAGGACTCTAGCGAGCACTGAAGCTTTCTTT	CASSYRTLASTEAFF
TRBV10-2	TRBD1	TRBJ1-2	NA	14	TGCGCCAGCAGCTCCCAGGGGGGCGGGTATGGCTACACCTTC	CASSSQGGGYGYTF
TRBV19	TRBD2	TRBJ2-7	NA	16	TGTGCCAGTAGTACCGGGACTAGCGGGTCCTCCTACGAGCAGTACTTC	CASSTGTSGSSYEQYF
TRBV18	NA	TRBJ1-2	few	16	TGTGCCAGCTCACCCCCACCTACGAAAGGCAGCTATGGCTACACCTTC	CASSPPPTKGSYGYTF
TRBV10-3	NA	TRBJ1-2	NA	14	TGTGCCAACGGCGCAGGAGGGGATACCTATGGCTACACCTTC	CANGAGGDTYGYTF
TRBV7-6	NA	TRBJ1-4	few	15	TGTGCCAGCAGCTTGGACGGGAGGAGTGATGAAAAACTGTTTTTT	CASSLDGRSDEKLFF
TRBV7-9	NA	TRBJ1-2	NA	14	TGTGCCAGCAGCTTATCGAATACGGTTTATGGCTACACCTTC	CASSLSNTVYGYTF
TRBV30	TRBD1	TRBJ1-6	NA	15	TGTGCCTGGAGTTCCTCGGGACAGGGGAATTCACCCCTCCACTTT	CAWSSSGQGNSPLHF
TRBV7-9	NA	TRBJ2-2	NA	15	TGTGCCAGCAGCTTAGCGTCCGGGAACACCGGGGAGCTGTTTTTT	CASSLASGNTGELFF
TRBV7-2	TRBD1	TRBJ1-2	once	15	TGTGCCAGCAGCTCCCCTCGGGACAGGGGGTATGGCTACACCTTC	CASSSPRDRGYGYTF
TRBV6-1	TRBD1	TRBJ1-2	NA	15	TGTGCCAGCAGTGGGATTTTGGACAGGGAGTATGGCTTCACCTTC	CASSGILDREYGFTF
TRBV7-2	NA	TRBJ1-4	NA	15	TGTGCCAGCAGCTCCTTCCTCACCTCGGGTGAAAAACTGTTTTTT	CASSSFLTSGEKLFF
TRBV7-8	NA	TRBJ1-1	NA	16	TGTGCCAGCAGCCCCTTGGTGGCAGCTATGAACACTGAAGCTTTCTTT	CASSPLVAAMNTEAFF
TRBV6-1	TRBD1	TRBJ2-5	NA	13	TGTGCCAGCAGGGACAGGTGGTGGGAGACCCAGTACTTC	CASRDRWWETQYF
TRBV30	TRBD1	TRBJ1-2	few	14	TGTGCCTGGAGTGGCCGGCAGGGGGCGAGCGGCTACACCTTC	CAWSGRQGASGYTF